This TCR beta chain appears in the sequencing data of a study of T cells in Graves' hyperthyroidism and ophthalmopathy (dated by TCRdb to between 2018 and 2021). For context, the study as a whole: Peripheral blood samples were taken at initial diagnosis, before any treatment was given. To identify TCR V-J signatures that set the groups apart, the researchers used a discovery cohort of about a hundred patients, made up of 40 to 45 with Graves' ophthalmopathy and 57 with stable Graves' hyperthyroidism. Whether ophthalmopathy could be predicted prospectively was tested in an independent validation cohort made up of 18 to 20 hyperthyroidism patients plus 17 patients who later progressed to ophthalmopathy. The roughly 90 discovery patients were divided at random into training and test sets in a 7:3 ratio. In addition, the study compared T-cell repertoires in thyroid tissue and in blood from several Graves' hyperthyroidism patients. Following sampling, methimazole starting at 30 mg daily was given to hyperthyroidism patients, and high-dose intravenous methylprednisolone was given to ophthalmopathy patients. The paper describes TCR Vbeta CDR3 sequencing of 140 or so peripheral blood samples, made up of 43 ophthalmopathy patients, 70 to 75 hyperthyroidism patients and roughly 17 progressor patients.

The CDR3 contains 11 residues, cysteine and phenylalanine counted. Only CDR3 DNA remains: 33 bases, in frame from the first base. V loses 6 bases, J loses 0 bases, and the germline ends lie 5 bases apart. Looking up the germline V gene (reference sequence) yields CDR1 DFQATT and CDR2 SNEGSKA. Ophthalmopathy patients had moderately to severely active disease, with a Clinical Activity Score of 3 or more, a NOSPECS grade of 4 or more, and a disease duration of less than 3 months. Exclusion was applied to patients with uncontrolled infections, other autoimmune diseases, pregnancy or lactation. Diagnoses were established on the basis of clinical symptoms, serum thyroxine and TRAb, thyroid ultrasound, and orbital computed tomography. Ficoll-Paque density gradient centrifugation was used to isolate PBMCs from under 11 ml of fresh peripheral blood. Trizol reagent was used to extract total RNA, and RNA quality was then checked on an Agilent 2100 Bioanalyzer.

General study outcomes and caveats: Most expanded thyroid clonotypes (frequency above 0.001) were also detected in blood, suggesting blood repertoires may reflect thyroid immune responses. In validation, the model predicted progression to ophthalmopathy with around 71% sensitivity and around 72% specificity, a median of roughly seven months before onset. Ophthalmopathy was separated from stable hyperthyroidism by a 13 V-J signature model, with over 85% sensitivity and 81% to 83% specificity obtained in cross-validation and 80%/75% obtained in testing. No statistical method was used to set the sample size in advance, and investigators knew the group allocation.

This clonotype occurred many times. What this receptor recognizes is not known. No per-base quality is available; no much larger clone lies one base away. The TCR beta CDR3 regions were amplified from RNA transcripts. A first-round RT-PCR of the TCR CDR3 used the HTBI primer set with the Qiagen OneStep RT-PCR kit. The libraries were constructed in a second round of multiplex PCR and then size-selected and purified. Libraries were sequenced paired-end with 100 bp reads on an Illumina HiSeq2000. The original methods were these. SOAPnuke was used to process the raw data, with reads discarded if the reads contained adapters or uncalled bases, had a mean Phred below 15, or lacked an exact constant-primer or identifier match. COPE v1.2.5 was used to merge high-quality paired reads, and clonotypes were defined as unique nucleotide sequences. MiTCR v1.1 was used to align clonotypes to the IMGT TRBV, TRBD and TRBJ reference segments. Analysis was restricted to V-J combinations with a frequency above 0.0001, which covered roughly 99% of repertoires. The TCS score was defined as the ratio of F50 (clonal expansion) to E x V (chaos), calculated using BLOSUM62-based TCRdist between CDR3 peptides within each V-J. Welch's t-statistics and random forest reduced fewer than 600 V-J features to roughly 13, which were used in a naive Bayes classifier (R e1071). The Morisita-Horn index was used to measure how similar the thyroid and blood repertoires were. TCRdb trimmed the raw reads at Q25, called clones with MiXCR and kept productive beta chains. Each entry merges the rows of one CDR3 protein and shows their most common DNA and genes. TCRdb, rather than the study authors, made the V and J calls. The sample table shows around 56,000 distinct CDR3 sequences, and about 50% are seen once. Approximately 3.4% of the sample comes from the top ten.

This clonotype originated in an older woman with Graves' ophthalmopathy. The rearranged segments are TRBV20-1 and TRBJ1-1; the D gene is unclear. The sample consisted of blood. The CDR3 amino acid sequence is: CSAPMNTEAFF. The DNA sequence reads TGCAGTGCACCGATGAACACTGAAGCTTTCTTT.